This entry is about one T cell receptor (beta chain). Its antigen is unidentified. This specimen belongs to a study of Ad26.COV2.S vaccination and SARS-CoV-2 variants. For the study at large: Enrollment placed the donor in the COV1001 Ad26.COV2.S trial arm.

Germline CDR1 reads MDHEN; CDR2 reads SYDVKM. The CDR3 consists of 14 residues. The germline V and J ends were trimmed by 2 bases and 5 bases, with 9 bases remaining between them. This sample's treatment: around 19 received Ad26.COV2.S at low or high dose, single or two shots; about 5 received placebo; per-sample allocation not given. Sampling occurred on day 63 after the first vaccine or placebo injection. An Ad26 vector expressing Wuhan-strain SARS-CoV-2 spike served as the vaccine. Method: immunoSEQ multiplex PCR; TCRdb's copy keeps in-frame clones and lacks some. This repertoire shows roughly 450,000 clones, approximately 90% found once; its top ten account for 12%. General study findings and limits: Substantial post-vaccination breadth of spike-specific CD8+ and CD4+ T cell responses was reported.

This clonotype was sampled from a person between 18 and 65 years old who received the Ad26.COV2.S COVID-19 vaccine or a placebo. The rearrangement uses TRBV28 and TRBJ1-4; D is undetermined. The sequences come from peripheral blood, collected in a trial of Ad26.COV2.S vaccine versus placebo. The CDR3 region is CASSLAQLNEKLFF. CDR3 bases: TGTGCCAGCAGTTTAGCACAGCTCAATGAAAAACTGTTTTTT.